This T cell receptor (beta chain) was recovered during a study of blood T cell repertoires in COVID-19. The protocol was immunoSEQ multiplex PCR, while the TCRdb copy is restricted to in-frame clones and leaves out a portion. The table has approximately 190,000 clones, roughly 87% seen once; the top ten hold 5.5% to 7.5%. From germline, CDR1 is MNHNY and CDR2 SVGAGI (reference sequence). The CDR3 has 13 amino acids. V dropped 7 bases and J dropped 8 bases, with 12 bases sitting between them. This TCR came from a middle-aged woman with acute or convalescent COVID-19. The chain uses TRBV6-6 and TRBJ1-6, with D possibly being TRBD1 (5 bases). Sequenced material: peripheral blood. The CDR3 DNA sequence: TGTGCCAGCACCCCACGGGGGGATTCACCCCTCCACTTT. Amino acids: CASTPRGDSPLHF.